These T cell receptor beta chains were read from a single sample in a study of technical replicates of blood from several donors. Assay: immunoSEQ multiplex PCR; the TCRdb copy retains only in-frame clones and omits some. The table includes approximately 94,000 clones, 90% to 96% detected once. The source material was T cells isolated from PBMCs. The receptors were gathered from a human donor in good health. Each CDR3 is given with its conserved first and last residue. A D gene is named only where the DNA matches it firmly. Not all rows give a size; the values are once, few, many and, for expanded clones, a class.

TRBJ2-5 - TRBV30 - CAWNGQAQETQYF TGTGCCTGGAATGGGCAGGCTCAAGAGACCCAGTACTTC
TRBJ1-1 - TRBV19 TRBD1 CASSGDRGTEAFF TGTGCCAGTAGTGGGGACAGAGGTACTGAAGCTTTCTTT
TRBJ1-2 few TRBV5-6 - CASSLAGYPTGYTF TGTGCCAGCAGCTTAGCGGGCTACCCAACTGGCTACACCTTC
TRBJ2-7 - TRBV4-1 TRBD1 CASSQDGTGDYEQYF TGCGCCAGCAGCCAAGATGGGACAGGGGACTACGAGCAGTACTTC
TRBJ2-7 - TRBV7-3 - CASSLGRGTGDEQYF TGTGCCAGCAGTCTAGGGCGCGGGACCGGCGACGAGCAGTACTTC
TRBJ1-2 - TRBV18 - CASSPNSREVHGYTF TGTGCCAGCTCACCAAATAGTAGGGAGGTGCACGGCTACACCTTC
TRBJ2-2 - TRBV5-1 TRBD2 CASRRTSGNSEGTGELFF TGCGCCAGCAGGAGGACTAGCGGGAATTCTGAAGGCACCGGGGAGCTGTTTTTT
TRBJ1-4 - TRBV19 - CASSIGGTVNEKLFF TGTGCCAGTAGTATCGGAGGGACGGTTAATGAAAAACTGTTTTTT
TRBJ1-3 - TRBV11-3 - CASSLSGNTIYF TGTGCCAGCAGCCTGAGCGGAAACACCATATATTTT
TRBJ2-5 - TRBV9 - CASSTGSLGETQYF TGTGCCAGCAGCACAGGGTCCCTTGGAGAGACCCAGTACTTC
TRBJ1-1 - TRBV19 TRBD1 CASSLQGYTEAFF TGTGCCAGTAGTCTACAGGGGTACACTGAAGCTTTCTTT
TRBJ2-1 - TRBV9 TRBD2 CASSHSRGEGYNEQFF TGTGCCAGCAGCCACAGTCGAGGGGAGGGCTACAATGAGCAGTTCTTC
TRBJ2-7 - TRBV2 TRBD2 CASSEGGGPPYEQYF TGTGCCAGCAGTGAAGGGGGGGGACCCCCCTACGAGCAGTACTTC
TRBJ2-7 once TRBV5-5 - CASTPRRVGYEQYF TGTGCCAGCACCCCCAGGAGGGTGGGCTACGAGCAGTACTTC
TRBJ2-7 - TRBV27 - CASSLAVGADEQYF TGTGCCAGCAGTTTAGCCGTGGGGGCTGACGAGCAGTACTTC
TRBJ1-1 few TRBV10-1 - CASSDSNTEAFF TGCGCCAGCAGTGACTCGAACACTGAAGCTTTCTTT
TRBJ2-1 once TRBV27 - CASSLGGDNEQFF TGTGCCAGCAGTTTGGGGGGAGACAATGAGCAGTTCTTC
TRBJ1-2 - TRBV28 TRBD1 CASSTSTGGGYTF TGTGCCAGCAGCACCTCTACAGGGGGCGGCTACACCTTC
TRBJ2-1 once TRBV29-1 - CSVGAGGSFF TGCAGCGTTGGTGCGGGTGGGAGTTTCTTC
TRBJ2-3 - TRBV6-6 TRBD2 CASSYSQIAGGDTQYF TGTGCCAGCAGTTACTCCCAAATAGCGGGAGGAGATACGCAGTATTTT
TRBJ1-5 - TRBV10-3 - CAISESGGDQPQHF TGTGCCATCAGTGAGTCGGGGGGGGATCAGCCCCAGCATTTT
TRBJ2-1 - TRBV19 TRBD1 CASSIGGTGSYNEQFF TGTGCCAGTAGTATAGGTGGGACAGGGTCCTACAATGAGCAGTTCTTC
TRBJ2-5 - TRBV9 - CASSLYGLAETQYF TGTGCCAGCAGCCTCTACGGGTTAGCGGAGACCCAGTACTTC
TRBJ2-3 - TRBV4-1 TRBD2 CASMRREGTDTQYF TGCGCCAGCATGAGGCGGGAGGGTACAGATACGCAGTATTTT
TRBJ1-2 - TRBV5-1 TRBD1 CASSFRGFGYTF TGCGCCAGCAGCTTCAGGGGGTTTGGCTACACCTTC
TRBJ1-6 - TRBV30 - CAWRIAGFSYNSPLHF TGTGCCTGGAGAATTGCAGGGTTCTCCTATAATTCACCCCTCCACTTT
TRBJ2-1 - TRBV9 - CASSDGGANEQFF TGTGCCAGCAGCGATGGAGGGGCCAATGAGCAGTTCTTC
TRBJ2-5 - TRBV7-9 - CASSPGRDRETQYF TGTGCCAGCAGCCCGGGGCGGGATCGGGAGACCCAGTACTTC
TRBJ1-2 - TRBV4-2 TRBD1 CASSQQGGYGYTF TGTGCCAGCAGCCAGCAGGGGGGCTATGGCTACACCTTC
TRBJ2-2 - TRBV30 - CAWSGIFQNTGELFF TGTGCCTGGAGCGGTATTTTCCAGAACACCGGGGAGCTGTTTTTT
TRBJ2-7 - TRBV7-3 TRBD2 CASSTPSGRQLYEQYF TGTGCCAGCAGCACCCCTAGCGGGAGGCAACTGTACGAGCAGTACTTC
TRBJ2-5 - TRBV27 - CASSPRGGMRETQYF TGTGCCAGCAGCCCTCGTGGAGGGATGAGGGAGACCCAGTACTTC
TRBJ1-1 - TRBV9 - CASSAERGTRLTEAFF TGTGCCAGCAGCGCAGAACGGGGGACCAGACTCACTGAAGCTTTCTTT
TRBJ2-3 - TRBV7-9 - CASMGVSTLPDTQYF TGTGCCAGCATGGGAGTGAGTACTTTGCCAGATACGCAGTATTTT
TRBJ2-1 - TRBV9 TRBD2 CASSAVEREVNEQFF TGTGCCAGCAGCGCGGTAGAGCGGGAGGTCAATGAGCAGTTCTTC
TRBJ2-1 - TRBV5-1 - CASSLIYYNEQFF TGCGCCAGCAGCTTGATCTACTACAATGAGCAGTTCTTC
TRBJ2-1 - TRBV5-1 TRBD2 CASSLGLAVNNEQFF TGCGCCAGCAGCTTGGGACTAGCGGTAAACAATGAGCAGTTCTTC
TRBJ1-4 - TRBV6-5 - CASSYGRVDPEKLFF TGTGCCAGCAGTTACGGCAGGGTGGACCCTGAAAAACTGTTTTTT
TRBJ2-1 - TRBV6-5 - CASSYSQVGVGQFF TGTGCCAGCAGTTACTCTCAGGTCGGGGTTGGGCAGTTCTTC
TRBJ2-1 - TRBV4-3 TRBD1 CASSLGTGQAEKEQFF TGCGCCAGCAGCTTAGGGACGGGACAGGCCGAGAAAGAGCAGTTCTTC
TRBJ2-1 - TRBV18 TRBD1 CASSPRTGQVSYNEQFF TGTGCCAGCTCACCTAGGACAGGGCAAGTGTCCTACAATGAGCAGTTCTTC
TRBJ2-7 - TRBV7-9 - CASSSAWGGAYEQYF TGTGCCAGCAGCTCCGCTTGGGGCGGCGCCTACGAGCAGTACTTC
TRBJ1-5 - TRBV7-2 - CASSLVGDQPQHF TGTGCCAGCAGCTTAGTCGGTGATCAGCCCCAGCATTTT
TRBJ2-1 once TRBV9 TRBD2 CASSVTSGTYNEQFF TGTGCCAGCAGCGTGACTAGCGGGACTTACAATGAGCAGTTCTTC
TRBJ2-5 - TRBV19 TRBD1 CASSSRSTGAGETQYF TGTGCCAGTAGCTCAAGATCGACAGGGGCTGGGGAGACCCAGTACTTC
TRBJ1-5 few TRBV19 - CASSMGGLQPQHF TGTGCCAGTAGTATGGGGGGGCTCCAGCCCCAGCATTTT
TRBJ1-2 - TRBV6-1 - CASSELSGYGYTF TGTGCCAGCAGTGAATTATCAGGGTATGGCTACACCTTC
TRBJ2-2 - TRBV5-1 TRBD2 CASSLELADTGELFF TGCGCCAGCAGCTTAGAACTAGCGGACACCGGGGAGCTGTTTTTT
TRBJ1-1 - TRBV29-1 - CSVASVRNTEAFF TGCAGCGTTGCATCTGTCAGGAACACTGAAGCTTTCTTT
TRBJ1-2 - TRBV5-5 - CASSPLGGNGYTF TGTGCCAGCAGCCCCCTTGGAGGGAATGGCTACACCTTC
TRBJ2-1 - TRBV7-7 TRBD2 CASSFGTSGSLDEQFF TGTGCCAGCAGCTTCGGGACTAGCGGGAGTTTGGATGAGCAGTTCTTC
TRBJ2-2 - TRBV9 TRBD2 CASSVDSGLPTGELFF TGTGCCAGCAGCGTAGACTCGGGACTACCCACCGGGGAGCTGTTTTTT
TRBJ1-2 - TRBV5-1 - CASSPYQTDVYGYTF TGCGCCAGCAGCCCCTACCAGACAGACGTCTATGGCTACACCTTC